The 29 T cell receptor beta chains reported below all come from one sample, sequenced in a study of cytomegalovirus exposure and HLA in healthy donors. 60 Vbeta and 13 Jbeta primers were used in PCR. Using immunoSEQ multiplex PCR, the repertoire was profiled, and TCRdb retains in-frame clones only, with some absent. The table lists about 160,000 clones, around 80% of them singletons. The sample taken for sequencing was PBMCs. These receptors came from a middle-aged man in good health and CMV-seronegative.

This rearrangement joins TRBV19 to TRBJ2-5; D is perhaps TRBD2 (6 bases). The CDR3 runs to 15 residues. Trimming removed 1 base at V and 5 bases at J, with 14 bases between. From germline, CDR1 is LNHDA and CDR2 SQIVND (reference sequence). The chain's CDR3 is CASSIARTNGETQYF. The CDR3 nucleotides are TGTGCCAGTAGTATAGCTAGGACTAATGGGGAGACCCAGTACTTC.

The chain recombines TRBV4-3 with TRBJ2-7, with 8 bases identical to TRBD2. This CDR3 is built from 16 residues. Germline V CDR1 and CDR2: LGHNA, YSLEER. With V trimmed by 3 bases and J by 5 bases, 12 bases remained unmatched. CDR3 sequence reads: CASSHAALSGVDEQYF. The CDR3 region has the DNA TGCGCCAGCAGCCATGCGGCCCTTAGCGGGGTTGACGAGCAGTACTTC.

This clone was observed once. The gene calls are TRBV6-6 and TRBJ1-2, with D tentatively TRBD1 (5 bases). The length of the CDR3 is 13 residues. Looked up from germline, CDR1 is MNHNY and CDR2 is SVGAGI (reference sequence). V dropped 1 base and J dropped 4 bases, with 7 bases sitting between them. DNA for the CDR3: TGTGCCAGCAGTTACTTAGGGGCCTATGGCTACACCTTC. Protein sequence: CASSYLGAYGYTF.

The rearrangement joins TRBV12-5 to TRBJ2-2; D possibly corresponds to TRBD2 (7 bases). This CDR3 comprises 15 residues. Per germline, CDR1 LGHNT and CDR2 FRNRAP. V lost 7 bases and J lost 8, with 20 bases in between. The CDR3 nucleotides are TGTGCTAGTGCACGGGAAGGGGGGGCCTCGGGGGAGCTGTTTTTT. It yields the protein CASAREGGASGELFF.

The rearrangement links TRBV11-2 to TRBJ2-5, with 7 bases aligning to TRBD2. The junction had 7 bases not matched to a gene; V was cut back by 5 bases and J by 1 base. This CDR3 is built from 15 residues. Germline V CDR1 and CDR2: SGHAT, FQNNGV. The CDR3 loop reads CASSRRGRGQETQYF. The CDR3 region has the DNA TGTGCCAGCAGCCGCCGGGGGAGGGGCCAAGAGACCCAGTACTTC.

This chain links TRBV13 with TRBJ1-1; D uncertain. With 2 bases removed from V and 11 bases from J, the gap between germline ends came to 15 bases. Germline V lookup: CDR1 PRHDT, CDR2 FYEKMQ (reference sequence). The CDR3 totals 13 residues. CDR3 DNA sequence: TGTGCCAGCAGCTTAAAGCAAAGTGAGAAGGCTTTCTTT. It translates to CASSLKQSEKAFF. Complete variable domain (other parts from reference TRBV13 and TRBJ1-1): AAGVIQSPRHLIKEKRETATLKCYPIPRHDTVYWYQQGPGQDPQFLISFYEKMQSDKGSIPDRFSAQQFSDYHSELNMSSLELGDSALYFCASSLKQSEKAFFGQGTRLTVV.

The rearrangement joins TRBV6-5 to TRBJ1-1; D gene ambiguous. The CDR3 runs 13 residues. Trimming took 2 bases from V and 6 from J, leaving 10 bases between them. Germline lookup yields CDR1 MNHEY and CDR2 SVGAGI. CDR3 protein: CASSYPSGPEAFF. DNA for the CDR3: TGTGCCAGCAGTTACCCATCAGGTCCTGAAGCTTTCTTT.

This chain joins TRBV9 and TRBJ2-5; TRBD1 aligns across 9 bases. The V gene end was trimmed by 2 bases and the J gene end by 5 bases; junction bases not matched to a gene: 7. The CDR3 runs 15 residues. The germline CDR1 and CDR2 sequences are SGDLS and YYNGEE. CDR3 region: CASSVWGQGGETQYF. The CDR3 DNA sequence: TGTGCCAGCAGCGTGTGGGGACAGGGAGGGGAGACCCAGTACTTC.

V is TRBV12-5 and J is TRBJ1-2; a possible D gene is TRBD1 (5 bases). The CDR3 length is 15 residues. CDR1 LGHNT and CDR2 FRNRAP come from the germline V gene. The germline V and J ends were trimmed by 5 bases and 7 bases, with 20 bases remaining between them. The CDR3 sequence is CASGPRLAGHSGYTF. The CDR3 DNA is TGTGCTAGTGGTCCCCGTTTGGCAGGGCACTCTGGCTACACCTTC.

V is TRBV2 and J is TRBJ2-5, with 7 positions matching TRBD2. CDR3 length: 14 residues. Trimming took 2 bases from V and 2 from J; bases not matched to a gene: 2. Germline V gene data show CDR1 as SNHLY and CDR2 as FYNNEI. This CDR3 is CASSERRGQETQYF. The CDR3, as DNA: TGTGCCAGCAGTGAACGGCGGGGGCAAGAGACCCAGTACTTC.

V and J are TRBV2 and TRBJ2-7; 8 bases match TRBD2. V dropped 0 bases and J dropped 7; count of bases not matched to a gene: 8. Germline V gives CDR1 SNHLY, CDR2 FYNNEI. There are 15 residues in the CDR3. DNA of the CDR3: TGTGCCAGCAGTGAAGCGCTTCAGCGGGAGTGGGAGCAGTACTTC. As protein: CASSEALQREWEQYF. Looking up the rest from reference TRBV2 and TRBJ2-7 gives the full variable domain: EPEVTQTPSHQVTQMGQEVILRCVPISNHLYFYWYRQILGQKVEFLVSFYNNEISEKSEIFDDQFSVERPDGSNFTLKIRSTKLEDSAMYFCASSEALQREWEQYFGPGTRLTVT.

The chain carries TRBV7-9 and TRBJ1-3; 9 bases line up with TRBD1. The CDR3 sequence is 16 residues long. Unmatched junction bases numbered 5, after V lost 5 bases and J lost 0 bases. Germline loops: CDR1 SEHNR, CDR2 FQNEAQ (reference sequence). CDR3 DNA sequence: TGTGCCAGCAGCCCGGGACAGGGAGCCTCTGGAAACACCATATATTTT. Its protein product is CASSPGQGASGNTIYF.

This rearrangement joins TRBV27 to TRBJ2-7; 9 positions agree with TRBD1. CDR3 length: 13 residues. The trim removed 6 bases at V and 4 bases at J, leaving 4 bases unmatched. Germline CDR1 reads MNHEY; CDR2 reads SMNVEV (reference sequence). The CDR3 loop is CASRPGQGYEQYF. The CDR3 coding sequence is TGTGCCAGCAGACCGGGACAGGGTTACGAGCAGTACTTC.

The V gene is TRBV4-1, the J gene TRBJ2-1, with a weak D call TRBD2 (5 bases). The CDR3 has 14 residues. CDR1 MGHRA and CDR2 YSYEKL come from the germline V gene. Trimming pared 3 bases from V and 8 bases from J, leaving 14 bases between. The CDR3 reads CASSQGPPRDEQFF. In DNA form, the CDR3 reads TGCGCCAGCAGCCAGGGCCCTCCGAGGGATGAGCAGTTCTTC.

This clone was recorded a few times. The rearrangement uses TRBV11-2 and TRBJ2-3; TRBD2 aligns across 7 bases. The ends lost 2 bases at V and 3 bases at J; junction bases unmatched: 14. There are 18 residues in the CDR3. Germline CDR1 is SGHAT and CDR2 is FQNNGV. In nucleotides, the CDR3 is TGTGCCAGCAGCTTAAGAGCGGGGCTTACAAGAGGGACAGATACGCAGTATTTT. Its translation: CASSLRAGLTRGTDTQYF.

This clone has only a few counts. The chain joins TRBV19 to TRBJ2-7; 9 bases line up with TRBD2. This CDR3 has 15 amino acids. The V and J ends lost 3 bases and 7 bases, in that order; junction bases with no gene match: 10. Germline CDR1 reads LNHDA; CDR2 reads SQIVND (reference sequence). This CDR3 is CASSISSGARREQYF. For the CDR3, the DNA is TGTGCCAGTAGTATTTCTAGCGGGGCCCGACGGGAGCAGTACTTC.

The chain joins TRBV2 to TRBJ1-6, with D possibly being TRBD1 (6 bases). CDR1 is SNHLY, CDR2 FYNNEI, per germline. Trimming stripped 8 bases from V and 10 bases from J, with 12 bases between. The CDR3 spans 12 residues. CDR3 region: CASYYGGSPLHF. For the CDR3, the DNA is TGTGCCAGCTATTATGGGGGCTCACCCCTCCACTTT.

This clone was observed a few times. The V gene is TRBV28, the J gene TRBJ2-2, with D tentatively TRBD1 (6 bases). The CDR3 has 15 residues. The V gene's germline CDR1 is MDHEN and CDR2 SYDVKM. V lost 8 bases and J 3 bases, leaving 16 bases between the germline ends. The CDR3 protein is CASQLPGVDTGELFF. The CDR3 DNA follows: TGTGCCAGCCAGTTGCCAGGGGTGGACACCGGGGAGCTGTTTTTT.

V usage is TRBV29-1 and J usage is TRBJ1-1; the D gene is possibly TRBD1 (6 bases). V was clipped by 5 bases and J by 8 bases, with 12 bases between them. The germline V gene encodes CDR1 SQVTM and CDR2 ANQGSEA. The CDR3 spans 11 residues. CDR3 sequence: CSVTRGFEAFF. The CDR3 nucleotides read TGCAGCGTTACTAGGGGGTTCGAAGCTTTCTTT. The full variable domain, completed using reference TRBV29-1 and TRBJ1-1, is SAVISQKPSRDICQRGTSLTIQCQVDSQVTMMFWYRQQPGQSLTLIATANQGSEATYESGFVIDKFPISRPNLTFSTLTVSNMSPEDSSIYLCSVTRGFEAFFGQGTRLTVV.

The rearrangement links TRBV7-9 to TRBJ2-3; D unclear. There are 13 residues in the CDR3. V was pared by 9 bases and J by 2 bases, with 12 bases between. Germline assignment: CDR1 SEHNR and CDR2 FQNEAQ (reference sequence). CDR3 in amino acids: CASLTILTDTQYF. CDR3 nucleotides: TGTGCCAGTTTAACAATCCTCACAGATACGCAGTATTTT.

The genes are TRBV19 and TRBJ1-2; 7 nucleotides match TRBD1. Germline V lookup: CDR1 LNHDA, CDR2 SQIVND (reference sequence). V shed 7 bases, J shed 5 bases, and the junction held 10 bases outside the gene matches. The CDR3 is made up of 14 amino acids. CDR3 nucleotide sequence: TGTGCCAGTAAGGTGGACAGGCCTGAATATGGCTACACCTTC. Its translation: CASKVDRPEYGYTF.

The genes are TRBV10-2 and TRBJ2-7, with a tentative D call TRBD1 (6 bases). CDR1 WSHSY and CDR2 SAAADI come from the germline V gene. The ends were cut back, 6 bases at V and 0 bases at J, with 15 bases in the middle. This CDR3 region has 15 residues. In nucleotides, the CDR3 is TGCGCCAGCAGCGCGGTGTTACAGGGCTCCTACGAGCAGTACTTC. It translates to CASSAVLQGSYEQYF.

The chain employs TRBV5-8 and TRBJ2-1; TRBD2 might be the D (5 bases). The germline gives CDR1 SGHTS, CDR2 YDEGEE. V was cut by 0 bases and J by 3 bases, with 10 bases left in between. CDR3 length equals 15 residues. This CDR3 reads CASSLGSGIYNEQFF. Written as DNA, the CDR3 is TGTGCCAGCAGCTTGGGGTCGGGGATCTACAATGAGCAGTTCTTC.

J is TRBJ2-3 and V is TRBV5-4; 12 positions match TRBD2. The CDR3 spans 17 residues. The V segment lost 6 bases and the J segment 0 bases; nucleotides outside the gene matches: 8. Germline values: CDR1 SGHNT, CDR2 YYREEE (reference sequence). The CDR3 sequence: CASTPGLAGGSTDTQYF. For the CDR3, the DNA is TGTGCCAGCACCCCTGGGCTAGCGGGGGGGAGCACAGATACGCAGTATTTT. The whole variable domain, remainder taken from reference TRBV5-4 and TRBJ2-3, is ETGVTQSPTHLIKTRGQQVTLRCSSQSGHNTVSWYQQALGQGPQFIFQYYREEENGRGNFPPRFSGLQFPNYSSELNVNALELDDSALYLCASTPGLAGGSTDTQYFGPGTRLTVL.

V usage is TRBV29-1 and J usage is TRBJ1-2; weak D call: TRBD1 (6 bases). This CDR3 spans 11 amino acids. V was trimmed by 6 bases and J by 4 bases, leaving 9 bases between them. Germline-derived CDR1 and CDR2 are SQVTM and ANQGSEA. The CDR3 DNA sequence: TGCAGCGTAGGGGGGGCCTATGGCTACACCTTC. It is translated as CSVGGAYGYTF.

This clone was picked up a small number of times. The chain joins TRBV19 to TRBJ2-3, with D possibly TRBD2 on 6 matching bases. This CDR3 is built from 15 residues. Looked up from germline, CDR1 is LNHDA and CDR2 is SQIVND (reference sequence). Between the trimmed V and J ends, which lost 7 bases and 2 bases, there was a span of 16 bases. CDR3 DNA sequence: TGTGCCAGTACCCTCGGTAGCGGCCACACAGATACGCAGTATTTT. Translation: CASTLGSGHTDTQYF.

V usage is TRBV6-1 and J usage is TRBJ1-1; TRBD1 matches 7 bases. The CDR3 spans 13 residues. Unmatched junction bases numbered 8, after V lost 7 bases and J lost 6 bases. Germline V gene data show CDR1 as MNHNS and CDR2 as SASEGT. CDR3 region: CASTLTGTAEAFF. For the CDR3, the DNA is TGTGCCAGCACATTGACCGGGACAGCTGAAGCTTTCTTT.

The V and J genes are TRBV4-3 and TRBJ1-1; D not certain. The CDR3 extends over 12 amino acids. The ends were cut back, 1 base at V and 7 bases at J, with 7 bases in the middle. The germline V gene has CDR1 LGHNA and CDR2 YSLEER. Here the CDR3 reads CASSQGSSEAFF. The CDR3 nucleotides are TGCGCCAGCAGCCAAGGGTCCAGTGAAGCTTTCTTT.

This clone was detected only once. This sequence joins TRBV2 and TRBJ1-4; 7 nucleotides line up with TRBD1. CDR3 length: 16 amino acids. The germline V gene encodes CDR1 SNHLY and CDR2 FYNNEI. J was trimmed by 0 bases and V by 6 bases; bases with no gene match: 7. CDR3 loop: CASSPGQTATNEKLFF. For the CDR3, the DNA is TGTGCCAGCAGCCCGGGACAGACTGCAACTAATGAAAAACTGTTTTTT. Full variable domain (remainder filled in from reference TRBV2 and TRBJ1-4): EPEVTQTPSHQVTQMGQEVILRCVPISNHLYFYWYRQILGQKVEFLVSFYNNEISEKSEIFDDQFSVERPDGSNFTLKIRSTKLEDSAMYFCASSPGQTATNEKLFFGSGTQLSVL.